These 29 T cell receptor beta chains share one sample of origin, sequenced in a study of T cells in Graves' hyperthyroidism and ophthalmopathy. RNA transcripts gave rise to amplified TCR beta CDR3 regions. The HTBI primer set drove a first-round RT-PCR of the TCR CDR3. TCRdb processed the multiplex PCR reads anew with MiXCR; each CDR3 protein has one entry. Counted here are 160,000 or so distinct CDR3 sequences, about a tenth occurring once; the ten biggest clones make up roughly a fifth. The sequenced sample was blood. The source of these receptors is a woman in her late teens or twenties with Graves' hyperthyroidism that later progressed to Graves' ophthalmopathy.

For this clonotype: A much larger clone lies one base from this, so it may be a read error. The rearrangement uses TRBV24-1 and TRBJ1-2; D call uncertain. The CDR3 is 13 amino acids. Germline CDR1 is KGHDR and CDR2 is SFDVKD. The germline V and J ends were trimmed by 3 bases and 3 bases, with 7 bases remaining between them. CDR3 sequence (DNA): TGTGCCACCAGTGATCCTAGAGACTATGGCTACACCTTC. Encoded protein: CATSDPRDYGYTF.

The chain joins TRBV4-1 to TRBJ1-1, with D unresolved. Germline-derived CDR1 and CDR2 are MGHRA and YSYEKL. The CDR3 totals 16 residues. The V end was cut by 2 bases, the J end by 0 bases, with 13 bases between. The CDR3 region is CASSQRPWGVNTEAFF. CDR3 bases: TGCGCCAGCAGCCAACGTCCCTGGGGAGTGAACACTGAAGCTTTCTTT.

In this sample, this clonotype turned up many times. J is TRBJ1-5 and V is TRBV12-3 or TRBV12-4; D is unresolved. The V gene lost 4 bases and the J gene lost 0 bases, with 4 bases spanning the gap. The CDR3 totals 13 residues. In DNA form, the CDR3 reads TGTGCCAGCAGTTACAGTAGCAATCAGCCCCAGCATTTT. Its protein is CASSYSSNQPQHF.

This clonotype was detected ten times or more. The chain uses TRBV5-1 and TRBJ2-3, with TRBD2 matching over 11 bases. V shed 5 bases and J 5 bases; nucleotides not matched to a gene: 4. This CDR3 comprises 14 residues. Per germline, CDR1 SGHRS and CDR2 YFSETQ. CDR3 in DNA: TGCGCCAGCAGTGGGACTAGCGGAGGAGATACGCAGTATTTT. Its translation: CASSGTSGGDTQYF.

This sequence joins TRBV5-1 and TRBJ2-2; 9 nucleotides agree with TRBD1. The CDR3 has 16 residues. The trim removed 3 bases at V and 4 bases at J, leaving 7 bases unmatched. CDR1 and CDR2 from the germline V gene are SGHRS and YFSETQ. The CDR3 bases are TGCGCCAGCAGCTCCCCTGGGACAGGGAGCACCGGGGAGCTGTTTTTT. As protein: CASSSPGTGSTGELFF.

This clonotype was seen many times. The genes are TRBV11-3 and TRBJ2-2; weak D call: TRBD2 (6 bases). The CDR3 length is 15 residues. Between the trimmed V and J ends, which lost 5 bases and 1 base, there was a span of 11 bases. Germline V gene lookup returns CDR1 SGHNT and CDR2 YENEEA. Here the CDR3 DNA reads TGTGCCAGCAGCAAGGGACTCCAGAACACCGGGGAGCTGTTTTTT. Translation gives CASSKGLQNTGELFF.

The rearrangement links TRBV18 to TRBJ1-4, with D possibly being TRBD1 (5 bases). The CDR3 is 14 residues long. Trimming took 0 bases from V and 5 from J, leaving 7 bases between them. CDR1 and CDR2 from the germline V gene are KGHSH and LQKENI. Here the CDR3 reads CASSPPRGNEKLFF. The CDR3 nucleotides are TGTGCCAGCTCACCACCTCGGGGGAATGAAAAACTGTTTTTT.

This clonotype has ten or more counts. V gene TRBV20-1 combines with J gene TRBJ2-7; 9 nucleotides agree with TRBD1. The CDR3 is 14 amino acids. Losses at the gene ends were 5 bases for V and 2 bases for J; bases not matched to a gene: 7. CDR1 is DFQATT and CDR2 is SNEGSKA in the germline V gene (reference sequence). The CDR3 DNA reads TGCAGTGCTCACCGGGACAGGGCCGCCTACGAGCAGTACTTC. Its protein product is CSAHRDRAAYEQYF.

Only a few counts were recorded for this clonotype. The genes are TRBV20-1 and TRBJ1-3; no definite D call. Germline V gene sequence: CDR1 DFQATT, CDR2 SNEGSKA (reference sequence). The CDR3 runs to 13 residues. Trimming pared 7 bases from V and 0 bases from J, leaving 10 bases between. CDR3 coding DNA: TGCAGTGTTAGTGGTGGCTCTGGAAACACCATATATTTT. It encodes CSVSGGSGNTIYF.

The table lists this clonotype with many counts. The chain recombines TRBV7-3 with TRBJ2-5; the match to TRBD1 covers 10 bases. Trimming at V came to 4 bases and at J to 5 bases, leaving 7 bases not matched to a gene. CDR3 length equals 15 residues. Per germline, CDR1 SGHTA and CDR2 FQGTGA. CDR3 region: CASSSSGDRGETQYF. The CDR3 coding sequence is TGTGCCAGCAGCTCCTCAGGGGACAGGGGTGAGACCCAGTACTTC.

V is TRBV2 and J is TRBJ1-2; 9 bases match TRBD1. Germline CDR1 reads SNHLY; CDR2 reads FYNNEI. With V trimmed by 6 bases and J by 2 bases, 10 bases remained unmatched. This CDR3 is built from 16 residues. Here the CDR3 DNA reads TGTGCCAGCAGCCCGGACAGGGGCCATGAAAACTATGGCTACACCTTC. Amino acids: CASSPDRGHENYGYTF.

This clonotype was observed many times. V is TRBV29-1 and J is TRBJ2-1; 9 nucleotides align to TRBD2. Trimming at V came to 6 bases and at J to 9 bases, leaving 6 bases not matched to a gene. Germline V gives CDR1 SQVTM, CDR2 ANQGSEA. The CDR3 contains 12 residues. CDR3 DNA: TGCAGCGTCGGGACTAGCCATGTTGAGCAGTTCTTC. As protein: CSVGTSHVEQFF.

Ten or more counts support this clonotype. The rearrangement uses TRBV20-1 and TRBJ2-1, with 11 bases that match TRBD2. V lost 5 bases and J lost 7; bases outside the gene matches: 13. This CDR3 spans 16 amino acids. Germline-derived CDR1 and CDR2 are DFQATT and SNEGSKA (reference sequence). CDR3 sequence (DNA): TGCAGTGCTGGGGACATAGCGGGAGGGCCTCTGAATGAGCAGTTCTTC. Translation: CSAGDIAGGPLNEQFF.

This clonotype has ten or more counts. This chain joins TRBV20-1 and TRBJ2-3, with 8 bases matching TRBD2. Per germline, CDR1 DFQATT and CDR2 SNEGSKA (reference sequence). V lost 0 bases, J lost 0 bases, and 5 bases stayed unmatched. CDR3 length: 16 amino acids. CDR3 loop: CSARDPLAGSTDTQYF. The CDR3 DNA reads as TGCAGTGCTAGAGATCCCCTAGCGGGCAGCACAGATACGCAGTATTTT.

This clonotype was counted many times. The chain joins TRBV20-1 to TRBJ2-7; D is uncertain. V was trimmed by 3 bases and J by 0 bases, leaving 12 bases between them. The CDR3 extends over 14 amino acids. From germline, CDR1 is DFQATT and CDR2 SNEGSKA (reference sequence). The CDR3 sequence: CSARVAWSSYEQYF. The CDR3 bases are TGCAGTGCTAGGGTGGCGTGGAGCTCCTACGAGCAGTACTTC.

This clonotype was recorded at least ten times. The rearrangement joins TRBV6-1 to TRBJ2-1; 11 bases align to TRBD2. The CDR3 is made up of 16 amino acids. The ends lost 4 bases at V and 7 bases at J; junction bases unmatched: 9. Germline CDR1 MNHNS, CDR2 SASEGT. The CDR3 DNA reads TGTGCCAGCAGTGCATTAGCGGGGGGGCTTAGGAATGAGCAGTTCTTC. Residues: CASSALAGGLRNEQFF.

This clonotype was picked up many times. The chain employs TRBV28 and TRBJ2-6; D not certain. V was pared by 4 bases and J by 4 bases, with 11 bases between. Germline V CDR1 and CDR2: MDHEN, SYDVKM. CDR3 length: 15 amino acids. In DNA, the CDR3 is TGTGCCAGCAGTTCCCCCCCCGACGGGGCCAACGTCCTGACTTTC. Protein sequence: CASSSPPDGANVLTF.

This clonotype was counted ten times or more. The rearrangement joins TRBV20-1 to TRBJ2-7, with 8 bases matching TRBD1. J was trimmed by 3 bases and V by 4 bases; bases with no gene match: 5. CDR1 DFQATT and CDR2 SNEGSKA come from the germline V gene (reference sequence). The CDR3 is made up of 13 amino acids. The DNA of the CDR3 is TGCAGTGCTAACAGGGACAGGATCTACGAGCAGTACTTC. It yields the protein CSANRDRIYEQYF.

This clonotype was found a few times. The CDR3: CASSTSTRDEQFF. CDR3 in DNA: TGTGCCAGCAGCACCTCAACCCGGGATGAGCAGTTCTTC. The gene calls are TRBV5-4 and TRBJ2-1, with no clear D. Germline assignment: CDR1 SGHNT and CDR2 YYREEE (reference sequence). This CDR3 is 13 amino acids long. Between the trimmed V and J ends, which lost 4 bases and 8 bases, there was a span of 13 bases.

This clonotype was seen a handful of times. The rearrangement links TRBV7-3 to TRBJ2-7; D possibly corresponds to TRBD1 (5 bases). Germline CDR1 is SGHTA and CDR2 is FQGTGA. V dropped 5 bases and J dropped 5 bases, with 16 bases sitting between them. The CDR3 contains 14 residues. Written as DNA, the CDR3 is TGTGCCAGCAGCCTCGGTGGCCAAGGGGACGAGCAGTACTTC. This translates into CASSLGGQGDEQYF.

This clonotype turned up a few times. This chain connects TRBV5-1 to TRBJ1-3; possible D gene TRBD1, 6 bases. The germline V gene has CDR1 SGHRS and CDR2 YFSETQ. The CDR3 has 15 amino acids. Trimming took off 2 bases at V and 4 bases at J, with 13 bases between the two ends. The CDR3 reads CASSLGGAQGNTIYF. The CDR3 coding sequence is TGCGCCAGCAGCTTAGGGGGGGCGCAAGGAAACACCATATATTTT.

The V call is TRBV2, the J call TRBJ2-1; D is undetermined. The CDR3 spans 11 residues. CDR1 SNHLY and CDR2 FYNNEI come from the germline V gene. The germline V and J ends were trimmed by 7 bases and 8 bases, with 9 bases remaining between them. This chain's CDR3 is CASTRMDEQFF. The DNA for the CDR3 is TGTGCCAGCACTCGGATGGATGAGCAGTTCTTC.

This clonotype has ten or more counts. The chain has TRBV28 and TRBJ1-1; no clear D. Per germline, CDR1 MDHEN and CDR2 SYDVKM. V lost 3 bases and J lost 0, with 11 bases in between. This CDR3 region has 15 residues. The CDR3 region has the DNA TGTGCCAGCAGTTTGAAAGGCCAGTTGAACACTGAAGCTTTCTTT. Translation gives CASSLKGQLNTEAFF.

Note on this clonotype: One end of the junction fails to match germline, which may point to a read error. This CDR3 reads CASSQGGPWGYDYTF. As DNA, the CDR3 is TGTGCCAGCAGCCAAGGGGGCCCCTGGGGGTATGACTACACCTTC. The chain recombines TRBV14 with TRBJ1-2; D is perhaps TRBD1 (5 bases). There are 15 residues in the CDR3. The germline CDR1 and CDR2 sequences are SGHDN and FVKESK.

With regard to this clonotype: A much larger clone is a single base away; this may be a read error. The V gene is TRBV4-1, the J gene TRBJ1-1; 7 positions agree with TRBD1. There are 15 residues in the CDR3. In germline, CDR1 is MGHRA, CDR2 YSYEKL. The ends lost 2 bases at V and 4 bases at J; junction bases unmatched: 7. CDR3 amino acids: CASSQPDRPSTEAFF. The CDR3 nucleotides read TGCGCCAGCAGCCAACCGGACAGGCCGAGCACTGAAGCTTTCTTT.

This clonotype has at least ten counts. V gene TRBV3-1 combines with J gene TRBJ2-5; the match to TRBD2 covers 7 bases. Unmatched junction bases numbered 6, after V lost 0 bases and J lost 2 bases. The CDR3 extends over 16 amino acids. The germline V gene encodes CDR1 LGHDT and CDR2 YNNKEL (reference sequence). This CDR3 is CASSQDGGRDQETQYF. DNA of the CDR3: TGTGCCAGCAGCCAAGATGGCGGGAGAGATCAAGAGACCCAGTACTTC.

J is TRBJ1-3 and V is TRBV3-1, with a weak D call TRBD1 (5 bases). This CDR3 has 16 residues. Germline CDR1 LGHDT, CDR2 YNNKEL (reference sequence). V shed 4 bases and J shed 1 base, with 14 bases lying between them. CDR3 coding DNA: TGTGCCAGCAGCCCAGCGGGGACTTTTTCTGGAAACACCATATATTTT. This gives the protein CASSPAGTFSGNTIYF.

The CDR3 DNA is TGTGCCAGCAGCACTCCTAGCGGGAGGACGAATGAGCAGTTCTTC. Its protein product is CASSTPSGRTNEQFF. The V gene is TRBV3-1, the J gene TRBJ2-1; 11 positions agree with TRBD2. Germline loops: CDR1 LGHDT, CDR2 YNNKEL (reference sequence). V shed 5 bases and J 7 bases; nucleotides not matched to a gene: 7. The CDR3 has 15 residues.

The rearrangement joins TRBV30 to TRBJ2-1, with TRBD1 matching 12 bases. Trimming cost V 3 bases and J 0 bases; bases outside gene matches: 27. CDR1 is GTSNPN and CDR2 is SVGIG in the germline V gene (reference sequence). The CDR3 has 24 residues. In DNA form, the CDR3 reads TGTGCCTGGAGGCCCCTAATGGGGGACAGGGGGCGAGCGGGGGGACGAAGCTCCTACAATGAGCAGTTCTTC. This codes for CAWRPLMGDRGRAGGRSSYNEQFF.